The T cell receptor beta chain described here comes from a study of blood T cell repertoires in COVID-19. About the study: The origin of the acute and convalescent COVID-19 samples was the United States, Italy and Spain.

In the authors' methods: Reference gene primers were amplified, and this amplification served to estimate nucleated cell counts. Produced via immunoSEQ multiplex PCR; TCRdb's table is partial and in-frame only. V and J calls and clone size are copied from that table; D and trimming were computed from the DNA. The sample has approximately 240,000 clones, approximately 90% seen once. The CDR3 runs 14 residues. Germline-derived CDR1 and CDR2 are SGHDN and FVKESK. V was pared by 4 bases and J by 6 bases, with 8 bases of the junction left unmatched. The rearrangement joins TRBV14 to TRBJ1-1; 7 bases agree with TRBD1. Material: peripheral blood. The source of this sequence is a woman in her thirties or forties who had recovered from COVID-19. CDR3 bases: TGTGCCAGCAGCCGACGGGGACAGTCGGCTGAAGCTTTCTTT. Translated: CASSRRGQSAEAFF.